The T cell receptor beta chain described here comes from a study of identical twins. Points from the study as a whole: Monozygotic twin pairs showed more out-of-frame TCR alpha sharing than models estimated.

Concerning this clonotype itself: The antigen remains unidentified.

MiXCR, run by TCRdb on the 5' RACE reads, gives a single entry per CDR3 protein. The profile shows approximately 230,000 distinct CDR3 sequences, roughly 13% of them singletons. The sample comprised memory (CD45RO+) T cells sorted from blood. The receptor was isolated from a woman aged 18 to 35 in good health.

The CDR3 nucleotides read TGTGCCAGCAGCCCAGCGGCACAAAACTACAATGAGCAGTTCTTC. The encoded protein is CASSPAAQNYNEQFF. The chain couples TRBV7-9 to TRBJ2-1; tentative D call: TRBD2 (5 bases). Germline V CDR1 and CDR2: SEHNR, FQNEAQ (reference sequence). The CDR3 has 15 amino acids. Trimming left V 5 bases short and J 3 bases short, with 14 bases between.